Listed below are T cell receptor beta chains from one sample, sequenced in a study of OX40 agonist ivuxolimab in advanced cancers. Measured with immunoSEQ multiplex PCR; TCRdb has only the in-frame clones, and not every one. Among about 21,000 clones, approximately 90% were seen once, and the ten largest hold about 11%. The sequences come from CD4+ or CD8+ T cells sorted from blood, collected in a trial of the OX40 agonist ivuxolimab. Receptors were obtained from an adult with an advanced solid tumor such as melanoma, head and neck, liver or kidney cancer. The conserved cysteine and the conserved F or W are not part of the CDR3 here. A D gene is named only where the DNA matches it firmly. Not all rows give a size; the values are once, few, many and, for expanded clones, a class.

ASSSTSGGGADTQY . TRBD2 TRBV6-5
ASSPDGGSYNSPLH . . TRBV9
ASSLGSYEQY . . TRBV13
ASSGGHPSNEQY . . TRBV7-9
ASSLVSKGAGVGYT large . TRBV7-9
ASSFWGSLEQY few . TRBV5-6
ASSVVSDGRDSNTEAF . . TRBV9
ASSYSTGRMNTEAF . . TRBV6-6
ASSGWGPSYNSPLH . . TRBV2
ASSARQGVYEQY medium-sized TRBD1 TRBV6-1
ASSLGLSTGELF once . TRBV6-5
ASSPRTDYEQY . . TRBV4-1
ASSGAWTGDTEAF . TRBD1 TRBV4-1
ARPRQEGMNTEAF . . TRBV2
ASTPWEGYT . . TRBV6-9
ASIQGYTEAF . TRBD1 TRBV19
ASSQTGTSGGPSPRDTQY . TRBD2 TRBV4-1